The source of this T cell receptor beta chain is a study of tumor-infiltrating lymphocytes in localized non-small cell lung cancer. The V gene's germline CDR1 is MNHNY and CDR2 SVGAGI (reference sequence). The CDR3 length is 16 residues. With V trimmed by 6 bases and J by 3 bases, 10 bases remained unmatched. Profiled with immunoSEQ multiplex PCR; TCRdb holds only in-frame clones, not every one. Of several thousand clones in the sample, 71% are singletons; the top ten hold less than 8%. V and J are TRBV6-6 and TRBJ2-7, with TRBD1 matching 11 bases. This clonotype was obtained from a human donor with non-small cell lung cancer. The material sequenced was uninvolved lung tissue not adjacent to the tumor. The DNA of the CDR3 is TGTGCCAGCAGACATCCAGGACAGGGGGCCTACTACGAGCAGTACTTC. It translates to CASRHPGQGAYYEQYF.